The 18 T cell receptor beta chains given below trace back to one sample, sequenced in a study of T-cell reconstitution after alpha-beta-depleted transplantation in children. Preparation of the TCRbeta library used unique molecular identifiers. One entry per CDR3 protein, called by TCRdb with MiXCR from the PCR reads. The table includes some 490,000 distinct CDR3 sequences, roughly an eighth detected once. The sequences come from PBMCs from the stem cell graft donor, collected from the stem cell graft. These receptors were taken from a human donor who donated a stem cell graft to a child with combined immunodeficiency.

The rearrangement uses TRBV7-2 and TRBJ2-1, with a weak D call TRBD2 (5 bases). There are 16 residues in the CDR3. V lost 0 bases and J lost 6, with 15 bases in between. The germline V gene encodes CDR1 SGHTA and CDR2 FQGNSA. In nucleotides, the CDR3 is TGTGCCAGCAGCTTAGCGTTTGGGCTAGCCACCAATGAGCAGTTCTTC. Its protein is CASSLAFGLATNEQFF.

In its sample, this clonotype was seen a few times. V gene TRBV7-2 combines with J gene TRBJ2-3; D is unclear. CDR3 length: 14 amino acids. The V gene's germline CDR1 is SGHTA and CDR2 FQGNSA. With 5 bases removed from V and 2 bases from J, the gap between germline ends came to 11 bases. The CDR3 region has the DNA TGTGCCAGCAGCCACCAAACAGCCACAGATACGCAGTATTTT. Translation: CASSHQTATDTQYF.

The V gene is TRBV20-1, the J gene TRBJ1-6; D remains unclear. Germline-derived CDR1 and CDR2 are DFQATT and SNEGSKA (reference sequence). Trimming stripped 2 bases from V and 4 bases from J, with 6 bases between. The CDR3 sequence is 13 residues long. For the CDR3, the DNA is TGCAGTGCTAGACCTCAGTATAATTCACCCCTCCACTTT. Its protein product is CSARPQYNSPLHF.

This clonotype was detected a few times. This chain connects TRBV5-1 to TRBJ2-3, with 13 bases identical to TRBD2. The CDR3 is 18 amino acids. Looked up from germline, CDR1 is SGHRS and CDR2 is YFSETQ. The J segment lost 1 base and the V segment lost 0 bases, leaving 5 bases of the junction unmatched. The CDR3 sequence is CASSLAGLAGVGTDTQYF. The DNA of the CDR3 is TGCGCCAGCAGCTTGGCCGGACTAGCGGGGGTGGGCACAGATACGCAGTATTTT.

The DNA of the CDR3 is TGTGCCAGCAGCCAAGATCTGCGCGTCCTTCACCGAGAGACCCAGTACTTC. Translating gives CASSQDLRVLHRETQYF. The genes are TRBV3-1 and TRBJ2-5; no clear D. This CDR3 spans 17 amino acids. Per the germline V gene, CDR1 is LGHDT and CDR2 is YNNKEL (reference sequence). Deletions cut 0 bases from V and 4 bases from J, with 18 bases between.

This clonotype showed up just a few times. V gene TRBV28 combines with J gene TRBJ1-2; a weak D match, TRBD1 (6 bases). The CDR3 loop spans 17 amino acids. Trimming left V 2 bases short and J 2 bases short, with 18 bases between. Germline V CDR1 and CDR2: MDHEN, SYDVKM. The CDR3 DNA reads as TGTGCCAGCAGTTTACCTCCCGGGGGGCCTTTAAACTATGGCTACACCTTC. This codes for CASSLPPGGPLNYGYTF.

Many counts were recorded for this clonotype. The chain uses TRBV12-3 or TRBV12-4 and TRBJ2-2; D unclear. Trimming removed 7 bases at V and 6 bases at J, with 9 bases between. The CDR3 runs 12 residues. CDR3 DNA: TGTGCCAGCACCCCAAGGGCCGGGGAGCTGTTTTTT. This codes for CASTPRAGELFF.

This clonotype was seen many times. The chain has TRBV3-1 and TRBJ2-7; D is ambiguous. Germline CDR1 is LGHDT and CDR2 is YNNKEL (reference sequence). The CDR3 contains 12 residues. Deletions cut 6 bases from V and 5 bases from J, with 11 bases between. This chain's CDR3 is CASSLTRHEQYF. The CDR3 nucleotides are TGTGCCAGCAGTCTAACTCGACACGAGCAGTACTTC.

This clonotype was recorded a few times. The chain joins TRBV24-1 to TRBJ2-1; 14 nucleotides agree with TRBD2. Germline V gene data show CDR1 as KGHDR and CDR2 as SFDVKD. CDR3 length equals 18 residues. V was clipped by 5 bases and J by 1 base; unmatched bases: 6. For the CDR3, the DNA is TGTGCCACCAGTGGGGGACTAGCGGGAGTGGGGTCCTACAATGAGCAGTTCTTC. Amino acids: CATSGGLAGVGSYNEQFF.

This clonotype showed up just a few times. The genes are TRBV7-8 and TRBJ2-1; 8 bases match TRBD2. Germline V gene data show CDR1 as SGHVS and CDR2 as FQNEAQ. The junction had 18 bases not matched to a gene; V was cut back by 5 bases and J by 6 bases. The CDR3 is made up of 18 amino acids. The CDR3 sequence: CASSPVRVGGGKGNEQFF. CDR3 DNA sequence: TGTGCCAGCAGCCCAGTGAGGGTGGGCGGGGGGAAGGGCAATGAGCAGTTCTTC.

Many counts were recorded for this clonotype. The rearrangement links TRBV4-3 to TRBJ2-2; 8 bases agree with TRBD1. Per the germline V gene, CDR1 is LGHNA and CDR2 is YSLEER. The CDR3 is 20 amino acids. V trimming: 3 bases; J trimming: 5 bases; junction bases outside the gene matches: 20. CDR3 loop: CASSHHRPGTGNRGTGELFF. The CDR3 DNA is TGCGCCAGCAGCCATCATCGCCCCGGGACAGGCAACCGGGGAACCGGGGAGCTGTTTTTT.

This clonotype has only a few counts. The V gene is TRBV5-1, the J gene TRBJ2-5, with D tentatively TRBD2 (6 bases). CDR1 and CDR2 (germline): SGHRS, YFSETQ. The V gene lost 4 bases and the J gene lost 1 base, with 11 bases spanning the gap. CDR3 length equals 14 residues. The CDR3 sequence is CASSRGYSQETQYF. CDR3 nucleotides: TGCGCCAGCAGCCGGGGGTACAGCCAAGAGACCCAGTACTTC.

This clonotype was counted a few times. The chain combines TRBV7-8 with TRBJ1-6, with a tentative D call TRBD1 (6 bases). V lost 7 bases, J lost 5 bases, and 18 bases lay in between. Germline V CDR1 and CDR2: SGHVS, FQNEAQ. This CDR3 comprises 16 residues. CDR3 protein: CASIQWGAHDNSPLHF. The CDR3 coding sequence is TGTGCCAGCATCCAATGGGGGGCGCATGATAATTCACCCCTCCACTTT.

The chain combines TRBV19 with TRBJ1-1, with D maybe TRBD1 (5 bases). The V gene lost 5 bases and the J gene lost 4 bases, with 11 bases spanning the gap. Germline V gives CDR1 LNHDA, CDR2 SQIVND (reference sequence). The CDR3 runs 13 residues. The CDR3 loop is CASSFPGVTEAFF. As DNA, the CDR3 is TGTGCCAGTAGTTTCCCGGGGGTCACTGAAGCTTTCTTT.

There are a few counts of this clonotype. The chain carries TRBV7-2 and TRBJ2-5; no firm D call. V dropped 2 bases and J dropped 4 bases, with 5 bases sitting between them. The CDR3 has 12 amino acids. Germline V gene sequence: CDR1 SGHTA, CDR2 FQGNSA. The DNA of the CDR3 is TGTGCCAGCAGCTTAAGTATAGAGACCCAGTACTTC. Translated: CASSLSIETQYF.

This clonotype has at least ten counts. Written as DNA, the CDR3 is TGTGCCAGCCTTGGGCTAGCGGGAGGTTCAGATACGCAGTATTTT. This codes for CASLGLAGGSDTQYF. The chain couples TRBV12-3 or TRBV12-4 to TRBJ2-3, with TRBD2 matching 11 bases. CDR3 length equals 15 residues. The V gene end was trimmed by 8 bases and the J gene end by 4 bases; junction bases not matched to a gene: 8.

The chain has TRBV5-1 and TRBJ2-1; TRBD1 agrees at 7 bases. This CDR3 comprises 13 residues. Germline-derived CDR1 and CDR2 are SGHRS and YFSETQ. The junction had 5 bases not matched to a gene; V was cut back by 3 bases and J by 8 bases. The chain's CDR3 is CASSSNRGDEQFF. DNA of the CDR3: TGCGCCAGCAGCTCCAACAGGGGCGATGAGCAGTTCTTC.

This clonotype showed up just a few times. The chain couples TRBV4-3 to TRBJ2-7; no reliable D call. The CDR3 consists of 13 residues. Germline CDR1 is LGHNA and CDR2 is YSLEER. Trimming shortened V by 0 bases and J by 0 bases, and 3 bases separated the two germline ends. The CDR3 loop is CASSQEPSYEQYF. The CDR3 DNA follows: TGCGCCAGCAGCCAAGAACCCTCCTACGAGCAGTACTTC.